This TCR beta chain stems from a study of cytomegalovirus exposure and HLA in healthy donors. Whole-study context: Some 85 million unique TCRs, all from HLA-typed donors, were included in an early release of the data. Overall study findings and caveats: A list of around 150 TCR beta chains associated with cytomegalovirus was given.

The PCR used 60 Vbeta and 13 Jbeta primers. Measured with immunoSEQ multiplex PCR; TCRdb has only the in-frame clones, and not every one. This sample's clone table lists fewer than 100,000 clones. This CDR3 has 10 amino acids. Germline CDR1 reads LNHDA; CDR2 reads SQIVND (reference sequence). With 8 bases removed from V and 6 bases from J, the gap between germline ends came to 6 bases. Of note for this clone: Antigen unknown.

This receptor was identified in a woman in her sixties or seventies in good health and CMV-seronegative. Source material: PBMCs. The V call is TRBV19, the J call TRBJ2-3, with D possibly TRBD2 on 5 matching bases. Here the CDR3 reads CASGLDTQYF. In nucleotides, the CDR3 is TGTGCCAGTGGACTTGATACGCAGTATTTT.